The 6 T cell receptor beta chains listed next were all sequenced from one sample in a study of blood T cells in healthy people across ages. PCR was performed a second time for about 7 to 11 cycles using a sample-barcoded 5' primer and a J-beta primer mix. TCRdb independently ran MiXCR on the 5' RACE reads; one entry per CDR3 protein. This table holds roughly 1,300,000 distinct CDR3 sequences, 59% found once. The source material was blood. The receptor set was obtained from a young man in good health.

The V call is TRBV27, the J call TRBJ1-1, with D perhaps matching TRBD1 (6 bases). This CDR3 is 13 amino acids long. Germline lookup yields CDR1 MNHEY and CDR2 SMNVEV (reference sequence). The V end was cut by 3 bases, the J end by 11 bases, with 16 bases between. The DNA for the CDR3 is TGTGCCAGCAGTTTGAGTGGTTGGGGGCTGGCTTTCTTT. Its translation is CASSLSGWGLAFF.

The chain is built from TRBV7-9 and TRBJ2-3, with D maybe TRBD1 (5 bases). The CDR3 sequence is 15 residues long. Trimming took off 5 bases at V and 4 bases at J, with 16 bases between the two ends. CDR1 is SEHNR and CDR2 is FQNEAQ in the germline V gene (reference sequence). The CDR3 DNA follows: TGTGCCAGCAGCACCCGCTCAGGGAACTCAGATACGCAGTATTTT. This translates into CASSTRSGNSDTQYF.

This chain uses TRBV7-2 with TRBJ2-3, with a tentative D call TRBD2 (5 bases). Trimming removed 0 bases at V and 5 bases at J, with 15 bases between. Germline-derived CDR1 and CDR2 are SGHTA and FQGNSA. This CDR3 has 16 residues. The CDR3 bases are TGTGCCAGCAGCTTAGCAAGCGGTGCTGACGGAGATACGCAGTATTTT. Its translation is CASSLASGADGDTQYF.

Of note for this clonotype: An end of the junction differs from the germline gene, which may be a read error. The chain employs TRBV28 and TRBJ2-1, with TRBD2 matching over 7 bases. The CDR3 contains 15 residues. The germline gives CDR1 MDHEN, CDR2 SYDVKM. The CDR3 DNA follows: TGTGCCGGCAGTCCCGGACGAGCGGGGAGGAATGAGCAGTTCTTC. Protein product: CAGSPGRAGRNEQFF.

The chain recombines TRBV20-1 with TRBJ2-3, with 8 bases lining up with TRBD2. CDR1 is DFQATT, CDR2 SNEGSKA, per germline (reference sequence). CDR3 length equals 16 residues. The V and J ends lost 0 bases and 4 bases, in that order; junction bases with no gene match: 9. The DNA of the CDR3 is TGCAGTGCTAGAGATAGGGTAGCGGGAAGCCCAGATACGCAGTATTTT. Encoded protein: CSARDRVAGSPDTQYF.

The sample holds a few counts of this clonotype. The chain employs TRBV6-5 and TRBJ2-1; the D is unclear. The CDR3 runs 15 residues. The germline V gene has CDR1 MNHEY and CDR2 SVGAGI. V was clipped by 2 bases and J by 0 bases, with 8 bases between them. The CDR3 bases are TGTGCCAGCAGTTACCGAGAGAGCTCCTACAATGAGCAGTTCTTC. Amino acids: CASSYRESSYNEQFF.